These 23 T cell receptor beta chains share one sample of origin, sequenced in a study of CD8+ T cells in alopecia areata. Following RNA extraction, reverse transcription yielded cDNA that acted as the sequencing template. TCRdb keeps only in-frame clones here, not all; method: immunoSEQ multiplex PCR. Listed for the sample are 200,000 to 300,000 clones, none seen a single time. Researchers sorted pooled cutaneous lymph node cells on the basis of CD4, CD8alpha, NKG2D, NKG2ACE and other markers. The specimen was CD4+ T cells sorted from a lymph node. Receptors were obtained from a C3H/HeJ mouse with alopecia areata. The MHC haplotype of this mouse line is H2-k.

About this clone: Mouse names are used for the genes. Read sequence stops 3 residues before the CDR3 end, and the germline J gene provides the missing end. The same CDR3 arises from other DNA sequences in this sample as well. The chain joins TRBV5 to TRBJ1-6, with TRBD1 identical over 10 bases. Being an ORF, TRBJ1-6 has a function that is uncertain. Germline CDR1 and CDR2: LGHNA and YNLKQL (reference sequence). The V segment lost 0 bases and the J segment 5 bases; nucleotides outside the gene matches: 4. This CDR3 contains 17 residues. The part of the CDR3 DNA that was read is TGTGCCAGCAGCCAAGAGCGGGACAGGGGAGATAATTCGCCC. Translating gives CASSQERDRGDNSP. The entire CDR3 protein is CASSQERDRGDNSPLYF.

For this clone: Germline and genes here are mouse. The read halts 4 residues ahead of the CDR3 end, with the missing end drawn from the germline J gene. The V call is TRBV1, the J call TRBJ2-5; D uncertain. Germline V gene sequence: CDR1 NSQYPW, CDR2 LRSPGD (reference sequence). Trimming cost V 3 bases and J 3 bases, with 7 bases left between them. This CDR3 contains 13 residues. The CDR3 sequence is CTCSAIHQDTQYF. CDR3 DNA, as far as it was read: TGCACCTGCAGTGCGATACATCAAGAC. Combining the CDR3 with reference TRBV1 and TRBJ2-5 gives the whole variable domain VTLLEQNPRWRLVPRGQAVNLRCILKNSQYPWMSWYQQDLQKQLQWLFTLRSPGDKEVKSLPGADYLATRVTDTELRLQVANMSQGRTLYCTCSAIHQDTQYFGPGTRLLVL.

This clone was seen a handful of times. Gene names are the mouse ones. Read data end 3 residues before the CDR3 end; the end is taken from the germline J gene. Other DNA sequences in the sample encode the same CDR3. V gene TRBV13-1 combines with J gene TRBJ1-6; D gene ambiguous. TRBJ1-6 is labeled an ORF, and its function is uncertain. Germline V CDR1 and CDR2: NSHNY, SYGAGN. This CDR3 comprises 12 residues. V gave up 5 bases and J gave up 4 bases, with 4 bases separating them. The CDR3 bases that were read are TGTGCCAGCAGCCCTTATAATTCGCCC. This codes for CASSPYNSP. The CDR3 reads in full as CASSPYNSPLYF.

About this clone itself: Genes and germline come from the mouse. The CDR3 extends 4 residues past the end of the read, so its final part is completed from the germline J gene. This chain joins TRBV19 and TRBJ1-1; 7 bases agree with TRBD1. CDR1 and CDR2 from the germline V gene are FNHDT and SITEND (reference sequence). Trimming took 3 bases from V and 3 from J; bases not matched to a gene: 2. This CDR3 contains 13 residues. The DNA read from the CDR3 is TGTGCCAGCAGTAGAGGGGGCGACACA. Amino acids: CASSRGGDT. The CDR3 reads in full as CASSRGGDTEVFF.

Concerning this clone: Mouse names are used for the genes. Read coverage stops 4 residues before the CDR3 terminus; the germline J gene supplies the remainder. The rearrangement joins TRBV13-3 to TRBJ2-7; 9 bases line up with TRBD2. Germline CDR1 reads NNHDY; CDR2 reads SYVADS. This CDR3 has 15 amino acids. Trimming removed 3 bases from V and 0 bases from J; junction bases left unmatched: 4. The CDR3 is CASSADWGYSYEQYF. The part of the CDR3 DNA that was read is TGTGCCAGCAGTGCGGACTGGGGCTACTCCTAT.

Turning to this clone: The gene symbols are mouse symbols. The CDR3 goes on 4 residues after the read ends, and that part is filled in from the germline J gene. V usage is TRBV1 and J usage is TRBJ2-1; 8 positions agree with TRBD1. The CDR3 is made up of 16 amino acids. Trimming cost V 2 bases and J 3 bases; bases outside gene matches: 6. Germline CDR1 and CDR2: NSQYPW and LRSPGD (reference sequence). The CDR3 spells CTCSAQLDRAYAEQFF. The DNA read from the CDR3 is TGCACCTGCAGTGCACAATTGGACAGGGCCTATGCT.

This clone was observed a handful of times. Each gene name is a mouse one. The read comes to an end 4 residues before the CDR3 does, leaving the germline J gene to fill in the end. Within the sample, other DNA sequences also encode this same CDR3. The chain couples TRBV12-1 to TRBJ1-2, with 7 nucleotides matching TRBD1. Germline assignment: CDR1 SGHSN and CDR2 HYEKVE. With 0 bases clipped from V and 0 bases from J, the junction kept 3 bases outside the gene matches. The CDR3 has 15 residues. CDR3 DNA (partial): TGTGCCAGCTCTCTCCCCAGGGGGGCAAACTCC. It translates to CASSLPRGANS. The whole CDR3 sequence is CASSLPRGANSDYTF.

As regards this clone: Gene labels here are mouse ones. This sample includes further DNA sequences coding for the same CDR3. The CDR3 is CASSEQGENTEVFF. The DNA read from the CDR3 is TGTGCCAGCAGTGAACAGGGAGAGAACACA. The genes are TRBV13-1 and TRBJ1-1, with D maybe TRBD1 (6 bases). Read coverage stops 4 residues before the CDR3 terminus; the germline J gene supplies the remainder. CDR3 size: 14 residues. Germline V gene sequence: CDR1 NSHNY, CDR2 SYGAGN. Trimming cost V 2 bases and J 0 bases, with 8 bases left between them.

A few counts support this clone. Gene labels here are mouse ones. The missing CDR3 end, 4 residues past where the read stops, is filled in from the germline J gene. The V call is TRBV19, the J call TRBJ2-7; 7 nucleotides agree with TRBD1. CDR3 size: 14 residues. CDR1 FNHDT and CDR2 SITEND come from the germline V gene (reference sequence). V shed 4 bases and J 2 bases; nucleotides not matched to a gene: 6. The sequenced CDR3 bases are TGTGCCAGCAGTGTTGGGACAGCTCCCTAT. This encodes CASSVGTAPY. The complete CDR3 reads CASSVGTAPYEQYF.

There are a few counts of this clone. Here the gene names and germline are mouse. Sequencing ends 4 residues short of the CDR3 end; the germline J gene provides the rest. This chain connects TRBV13-1 to TRBJ2-1, with TRBD1 matching 7 bases. V lost 2 bases to trimming and J lost 3 bases; unmatched junction nucleotides: 5. CDR1 is NSHNY, CDR2 SYGAGN, per germline. CDR3 size: 15 residues. CDR3 in amino acids: CASSELDRVYAEQFF. The sequenced CDR3 bases are TGTGCCAGCAGTGAGCTCGACAGGGTCTATGCT.

In this sample, this clone turned up a few times. These gene names are mouse names. The read gets to within 4 residues of the CDR3 end, and the germline J gene fills in the rest. The J gene is TRBJ2-3, the V gene TRBV29; D remains ambiguous. With 0 bases removed from V and 0 bases from J, the gap between germline ends came to 7 bases. Germline V gene sequence: CDR1 MSHET, CDR2 SYDVDS. The CDR3 length is 15 residues. CDR3 in amino acids: CASSLSPESAETLYF. The sequenced part of the CDR3 DNA is TGTGCTAGCAGTTTATCGCCAGAAAGTGCAGAA.

For this clone: These gene names are mouse names. The read stops 4 residues short of the end of the CDR3; the missing end is completed from the germline J gene. The sample holds other DNA sequences that translate to the same CDR3. This sequence joins TRBV1 and TRBJ2-1; 7 positions agree with TRBD1. Trimming at V came to 3 bases and at J to 4 bases, leaving 3 bases not matched to a gene. The germline CDR1 and CDR2 sequences are NSQYPW and LRSPGD (reference sequence). The CDR3 is 14 residues long. The sequenced CDR3 bases are TGCACCTGCAGTGCTCCGGGACAGTATGCT. It specifies CTCSAPGQYA. The whole CDR3 sequence is CTCSAPGQYAEQFF.

A word on this clone: The listed genes are named as in mouse. The sequenced fragment ends 4 residues before the CDR3 boundary, so the rest is inferred from the germline J gene. The rearrangement uses TRBV14 and TRBJ2-3, with 9 nucleotides matching TRBD1. The CDR3 is 15 residues long. Germline trimming cut 4 bases from V and 0 bases from J; bases unmatched to any gene: 3. The germline gives CDR1 SGHDT, CDR2 FRDEAV. CDR3 residues: CASSATGGSAETLYF. Partial CDR3 DNA: TGTGCCAGCAGTGCGACAGGGGGTAGTGCAGAA.

Regarding this clone: Gene names and germline refer to mouse. The sequence runs out 4 residues before the end of the CDR3; the remainder is reconstructed from the germline J gene. Additional DNA sequences in this sample encode the identical CDR3. V usage is TRBV1 and J usage is TRBJ2-2; 7 nucleotides agree with TRBD1. V trimming: 2 bases; J trimming: 1 base; junction bases outside the gene matches: 4. The CDR3 runs to 16 residues. Germline loops: CDR1 NSQYPW, CDR2 LRSPGD (reference sequence). The CDR3 reads CTCSALGQINTGQLYF. The DNA read from the CDR3 is TGCACCTGCAGTGCATTGGGACAGATAAACACCGGG. Full variable domain (remainder filled in from reference TRBV1 and TRBJ2-2): VTLLEQNPRWRLVPRGQAVNLRCILKNSQYPWMSWYQQDLQKQLQWLFTLRSPGDKEVKSLPGADYLATRVTDTELRLQVANMSQGRTLYCTCSALGQINTGQLYFGEGSKLTVL.

This clone was seen more than once but under ten times. Mouse gene names and germline throughout. The read is 4 residues too short to cover the CDR3 end, so that end is filled in from the germline J gene. The chain is built from TRBV5 and TRBJ2-1; no reliable D call. Germline V gene sequence: CDR1 LGHNA, CDR2 YNLKQL (reference sequence). V was shortened by 0 bases and J by 3 bases, with 6 bases between the two germline ends. This CDR3 has 14 residues. The CDR3 sequence is CASSQDYSYAEQFF. The sequenced CDR3 bases are TGTGCCAGCAGCCAAGATTACAGCTATGCT.

Turning to this clone: The germline and genes are mouse ones. CDR3 DNA (partial): TGTGCCAGCAGCCAAGAGGGGGGGGCCGGGGGAAACTCC. Translation: CASSQEGGAGGNS. The entire CDR3 protein reads CASSQEGGAGGNSDYTF. The chain is built from TRBV5 and TRBJ1-2; TRBD1 is a possible D gene (6 bases). The missing CDR3 end, 4 residues past where the read stops, is filled in from the germline J gene. Germline CDR1 reads LGHNA; CDR2 reads YNLKQL (reference sequence). Trimming removed 0 bases from V and 1 base from J, with 15 bases in between. The CDR3 runs 17 residues.

This clone was detected a few times. Gene names denote mouse genes. The read gets to within 4 residues of the CDR3 end, and the germline J gene fills in the rest. V usage is TRBV5 and J usage is TRBJ2-2; 10 bases align to TRBD1. This CDR3 region has 16 residues. Germline assignment: CDR1 LGHNA and CDR2 YNLKQL (reference sequence). V shed 5 bases and J 0 bases; nucleotides not matched to a gene: 3. Partial CDR3 DNA: TGTGCCAGCAGCAAAGGGACAGGGGCAAACACCGGG. Translation gives CASSKGTGANTG. The CDR3 reads in full as CASSKGTGANTGQLYF.

A note on this clone: Mouse gene names apply. The missing CDR3 end, 4 residues past where the read stops, is filled in from the germline J gene. This chain uses TRBV31 with TRBJ1-2, with 9 bases lining up with TRBD1. Per germline, CDR1 GKSSPN and CDR2 SITVG. There are 13 residues in the CDR3. CDR3 protein: CAWNPGQGPDYTF. The part of the CDR3 DNA that was read is TGTGCCTGGAACCCGGGACAGGGTCCC.

At least ten counts were recorded for this clone. The genes are named according to mouse. The observed sequence ends 4 residues before the CDR3 terminus, with the missing tail filled in from the germline J gene. The chain has TRBV13-2 and TRBJ2-1, with D maybe TRBD1 (6 bases). The CDR3 is 16 residues long. CDR1 NNHNN and CDR2 SYGAGS come from the germline V gene (reference sequence). Trimming cost V 0 bases and J 1 base, with 11 bases left between them. Incomplete CDR3 DNA: TGTGCCAGCGGTGATGCAGGGGCAGGGAACTATGCT. Translating gives CASGDAGAGNYA. The CDR3 in its entirety is CASGDAGAGNYAEQFF.

On this clone itself: These gene names are mouse names. The CDR3 end lies 4 residues beyond the end of the read and is filled in from the germline J gene. The chain joins TRBV1 to TRBJ2-1; 9 nucleotides align to TRBD2. The CDR3 runs 16 residues. The J segment lost 4 bases and the V segment lost 3 bases, leaving 7 bases of the junction unmatched. The germline V gene encodes CDR1 NSQYPW and CDR2 LRSPGD (reference sequence). The CDR3 loop reads CTCSAPAGGVYAEQFF. The part of the CDR3 DNA that was read is TGCACCTGCAGTGCCCCGGCTGGGGGGGTTTATGCT.

In regard to this clone: Gene names and germline match the mouse. The read ends 4 residues shy of where the CDR3 ends; the end is completed using the germline J gene. The J gene is TRBJ2-1, the V gene TRBV31, with 8 bases fitting TRBD2. Germline V gene lookup returns CDR1 GKSSPN and CDR2 SITVG. The CDR3 extends over 14 amino acids. With 1 base clipped from V and 6 bases from J, the junction kept 5 bases outside the gene matches. CDR3 DNA, as far as it was read: TGTGCCTGGAGTCCCTGGGGGGCGCTTGCT. This encodes CAWSPWGALA. In full, the CDR3 reads CAWSPWGALAEQFF.

This clone was found a few times. Mouse gene names apply. The read falls 4 residues short of the CDR3 end, and the missing part is taken from the germline J gene. The same CDR3 is also encoded by other DNA sequences in this sample. The rearrangement joins TRBV1 to TRBJ2-5; 9 bases are shared with TRBD1. Per the germline V gene, CDR1 is NSQYPW and CDR2 is LRSPGD (reference sequence). The CDR3 length is 13 residues. The CDR3 spells CTCSAGQGDTQYF. Incomplete CDR3 DNA: TGCACCTGCAGTGCGGGACAGGGAGAC.

Worth noting for this clone: The genes and germline here are from mouse. The CDR3 goes on 3 residues after the read ends, and that part is filled in from the germline J gene. The J gene is TRBJ1-6, the V gene TRBV5; possibly TRBD1 for D (5 bases). TRBJ1-6 falls under the ORF class, with uncertain function. The CDR3 covers 13 residues. CDR1 is LGHNA and CDR2 is YNLKQL in the germline V gene (reference sequence). Trimming removed 5 bases at V and 7 bases at J, with 9 bases between. Partial CDR3 DNA: TGTGCCAGCAGCAATGGACAAAATTCGCCC. Its protein is CASSNGQNSP. The CDR3 in its entirety is CASSNGQNSPLYF.